The T cell receptor (beta chain) under discussion was sequenced for a study of T cells in Graves' hyperthyroidism and ophthalmopathy. Study-wide context: At the time of initial diagnosis and before any treatment, peripheral blood was collected.

This clonotype was seen ten or more times. V shed 3 bases and J shed 2 bases, with 5 bases lying between them. The CDR3 runs to 12 residues. CDR1 and CDR2 (germline): DFQATT, SNEGSKA (reference sequence). Uncontrolled infection, other autoimmune disease, pregnancy or lactation barred patients from enrollment. Authors of the study amplified TCR beta CDR3 regions from RNA transcripts. In the first-round RT-PCR of the TCR CDR3, the HTBI primer set was used. TCRdb reprocessed the multiplex PCR reads via MiXCR and lists one record per CDR3 protein. The sample includes under 650,000 distinct CDR3 sequences, around 15% of them seen just once.

Sequenced input: blood. The TCR sequence derives from a woman in her thirties with Graves' hyperthyroidism. J is TRBJ1-5 and V is TRBV20-1; D ambiguous. The CDR3: CSARAGNQPQHF. CDR3 coding DNA: TGCAGTGCTAGGGCAGGCAATCAGCCCCAGCATTTT.